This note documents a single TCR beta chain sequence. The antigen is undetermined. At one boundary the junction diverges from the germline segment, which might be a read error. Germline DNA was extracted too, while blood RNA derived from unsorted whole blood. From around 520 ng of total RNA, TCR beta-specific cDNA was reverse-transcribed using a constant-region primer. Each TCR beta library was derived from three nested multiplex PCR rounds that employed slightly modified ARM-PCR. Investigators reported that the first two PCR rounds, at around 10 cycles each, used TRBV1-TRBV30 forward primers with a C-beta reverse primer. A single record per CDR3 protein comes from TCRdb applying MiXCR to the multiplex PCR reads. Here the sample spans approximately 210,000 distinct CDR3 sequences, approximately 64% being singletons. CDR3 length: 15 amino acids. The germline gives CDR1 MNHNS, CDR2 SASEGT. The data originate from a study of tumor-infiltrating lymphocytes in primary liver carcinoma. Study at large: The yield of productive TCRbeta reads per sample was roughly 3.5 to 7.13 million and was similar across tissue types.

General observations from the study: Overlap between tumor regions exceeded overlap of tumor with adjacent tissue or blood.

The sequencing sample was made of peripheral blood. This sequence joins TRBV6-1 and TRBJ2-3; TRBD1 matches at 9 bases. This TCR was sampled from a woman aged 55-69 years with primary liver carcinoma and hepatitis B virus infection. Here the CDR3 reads CASSMQGQGTGTQYF. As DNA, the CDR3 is TGTGCCAGCAGTATGCAGGGACAGGGCACAGGTACGCAGTATTTT.